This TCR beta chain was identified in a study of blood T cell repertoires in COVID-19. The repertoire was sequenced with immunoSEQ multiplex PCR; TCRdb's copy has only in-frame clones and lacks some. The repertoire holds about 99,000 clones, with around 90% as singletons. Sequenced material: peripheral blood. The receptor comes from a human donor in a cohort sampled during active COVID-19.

The CDR3 DNA reads TGTGCCAGCAGCGCTGACAGCGTAGGTGAAGCTTTCTTT. Its protein product is CASSADSVGEAFF. The chain has TRBV5-4 and TRBJ1-1, with D perhaps matching TRBD1 (5 bases). Germline CDR1 and CDR2: SGHNT and YYREEE (reference sequence). The V end was cut by 4 bases, the J end by 7 bases, with 14 bases between. This CDR3 spans 13 amino acids.